The 3 T cell receptor beta chains presented below share a single source sample, sequenced in a study of blood T cell repertoires in COVID-19. Profiling relied on immunoSEQ multiplex PCR, and the TCRdb table lists in-frame clones only, not all of them. This sample has some 140,000 clones; approximately 84% occur once, and the top ten carry 1.4% to 1.5%. Material: peripheral blood. Receptors were obtained from a man aged 55 to 70 with acute or convalescent COVID-19.

This sequence joins TRBV30 and TRBJ2-7, with a weak D call TRBD2 (5 bases). Looked up from germline, CDR1 is GTSNPN and CDR2 is SVGIG (reference sequence). V lost 1 base, J lost 3 bases, and 13 bases lay in between. This CDR3 contains 14 residues. The CDR3, as DNA: TGTGCCTGGAGTGAGCCGGATGGGAGCTACGAGCAGTACTTC. It translates to CAWSEPDGSYEQYF.

The chain joins TRBV19 to TRBJ2-7; 8 bases match TRBD1. After removal of 3 bases from V and 4 bases from J, the junction contained 5 bases not matched to a gene. The CDR3 spans 14 residues. Germline CDR1 LNHDA, CDR2 SQIVND (reference sequence). CDR3 sequence (DNA): TGTGCCAGTAGTATCTCCAGGGGGCTATACGAGCAGTACTTC. Its translation is CASSISRGLYEQYF.

Turning to this clone: Within the sample, other DNA sequences also encode this same CDR3. The CDR3 region has the DNA TGTGCCAGTAGCCCCCGGGGGGGGAATCAGCCCCAGCATTTT. Protein product: CASSPRGGNQPQHF. The chain recombines TRBV19 with TRBJ1-5, with a possible D match to TRBD1 (5 bases). Trimming left V 6 bases short and J 4 bases short, with 13 bases between. The CDR3 consists of 14 residues. CDR1 and CDR2 from the germline V gene are LNHDA and SQIVND (reference sequence).